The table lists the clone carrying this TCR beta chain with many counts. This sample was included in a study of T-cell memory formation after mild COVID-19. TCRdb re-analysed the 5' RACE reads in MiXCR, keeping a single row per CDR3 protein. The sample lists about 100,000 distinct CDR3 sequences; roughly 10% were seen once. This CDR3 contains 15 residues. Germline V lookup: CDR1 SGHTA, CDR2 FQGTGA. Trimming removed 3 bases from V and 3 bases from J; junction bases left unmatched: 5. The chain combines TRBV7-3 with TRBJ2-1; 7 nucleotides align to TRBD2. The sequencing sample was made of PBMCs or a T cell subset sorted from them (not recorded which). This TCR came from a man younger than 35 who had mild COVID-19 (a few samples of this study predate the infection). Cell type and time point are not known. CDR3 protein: CASSLGGGNYNEQFF. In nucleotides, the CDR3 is TGTGCCAGCAGCTTGGGCGGGGGTAACTACAATGAGCAGTTCTTC.